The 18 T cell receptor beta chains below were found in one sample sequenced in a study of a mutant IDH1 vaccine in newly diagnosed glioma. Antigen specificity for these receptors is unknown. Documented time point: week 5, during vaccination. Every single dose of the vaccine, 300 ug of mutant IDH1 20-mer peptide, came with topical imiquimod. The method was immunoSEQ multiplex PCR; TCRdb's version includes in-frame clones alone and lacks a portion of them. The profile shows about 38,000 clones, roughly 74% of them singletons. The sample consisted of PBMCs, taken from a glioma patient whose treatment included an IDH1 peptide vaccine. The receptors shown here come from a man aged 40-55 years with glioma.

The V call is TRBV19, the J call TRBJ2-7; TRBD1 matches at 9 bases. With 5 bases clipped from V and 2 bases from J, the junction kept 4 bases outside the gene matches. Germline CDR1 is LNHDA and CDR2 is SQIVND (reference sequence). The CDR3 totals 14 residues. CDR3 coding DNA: TGTGCCAGTAGTCCGGGACAGGGTCCCTACGAGCAGTACTTC. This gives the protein CASSPGQGPYEQYF.

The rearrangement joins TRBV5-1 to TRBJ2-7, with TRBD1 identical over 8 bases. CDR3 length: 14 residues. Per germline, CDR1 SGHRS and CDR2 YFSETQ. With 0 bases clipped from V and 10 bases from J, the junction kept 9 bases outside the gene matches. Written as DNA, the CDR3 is TGCGCCAGCAGCTTGGCTCAGGGGGCCGAAGAACAGTACTTC. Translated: CASSLAQGAEEQYF.

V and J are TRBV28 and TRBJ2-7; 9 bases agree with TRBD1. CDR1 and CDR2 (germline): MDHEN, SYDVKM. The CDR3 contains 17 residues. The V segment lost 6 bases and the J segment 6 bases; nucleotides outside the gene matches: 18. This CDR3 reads CASRTGTGLASSAEQYF. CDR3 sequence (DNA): TGTGCCAGCAGAACCGGGACAGGGCTCGCATCCTCCGCCGAGCAGTACTTC.

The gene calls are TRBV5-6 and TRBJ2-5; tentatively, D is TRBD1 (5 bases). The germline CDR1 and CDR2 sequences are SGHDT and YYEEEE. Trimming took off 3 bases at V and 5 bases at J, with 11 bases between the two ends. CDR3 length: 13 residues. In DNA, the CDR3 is TGTGCCAGCAGCTGGACACTTGGGGAGACCCAGTACTTC. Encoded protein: CASSWTLGETQYF. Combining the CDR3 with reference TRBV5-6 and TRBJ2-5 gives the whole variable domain DAGVTQSPTHLIKTRGQQVTLRCSPKSGHDTVSWYQQALGQGPQFIFQYYEEEERQRGNFPDRFSGHQFPNYSSELNVNALLLGDSALYLCASSWTLGETQYFGPGTRLLVL.

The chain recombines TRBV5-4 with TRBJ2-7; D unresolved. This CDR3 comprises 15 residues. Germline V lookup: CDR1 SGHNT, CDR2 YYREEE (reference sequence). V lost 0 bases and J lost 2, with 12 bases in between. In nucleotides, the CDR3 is TGTGCCAGCAGCTTGGCCTCAGGACGGACCTACGAGCAGTACTTC. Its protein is CASSLASGRTYEQYF.

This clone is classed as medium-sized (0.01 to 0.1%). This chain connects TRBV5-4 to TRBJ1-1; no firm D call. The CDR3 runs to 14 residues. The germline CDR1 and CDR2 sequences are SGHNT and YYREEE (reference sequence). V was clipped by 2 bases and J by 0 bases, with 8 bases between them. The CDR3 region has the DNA TGTGCCAGCAGCTTCGCGAACATGAACACTGAAGCTTTCTTT. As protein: CASSFANMNTEAFF.

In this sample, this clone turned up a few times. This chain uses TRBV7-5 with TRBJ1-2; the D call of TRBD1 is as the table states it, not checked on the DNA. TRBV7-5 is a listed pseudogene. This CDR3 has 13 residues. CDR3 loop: CVRSLATAYGYTF. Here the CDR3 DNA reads TGTGTCAGAAGCTTAGCGACAGCCTATGGCTACACCTTC.

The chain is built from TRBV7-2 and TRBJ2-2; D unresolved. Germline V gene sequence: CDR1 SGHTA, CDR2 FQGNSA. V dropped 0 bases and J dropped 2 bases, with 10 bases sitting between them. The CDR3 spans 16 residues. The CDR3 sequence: CASSLALTYNTGELFF. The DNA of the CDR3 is TGTGCCAGCAGCTTAGCGCTCACTTACAACACCGGGGAGCTGTTTTTT.

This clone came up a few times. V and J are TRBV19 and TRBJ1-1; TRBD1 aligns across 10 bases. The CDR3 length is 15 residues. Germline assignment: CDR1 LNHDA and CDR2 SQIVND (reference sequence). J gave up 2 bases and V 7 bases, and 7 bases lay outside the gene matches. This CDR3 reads CASTETGGYNTEAFF. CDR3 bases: TGTGCCAGTACCGAGACAGGGGGCTATAACACTGAAGCTTTCTTT.

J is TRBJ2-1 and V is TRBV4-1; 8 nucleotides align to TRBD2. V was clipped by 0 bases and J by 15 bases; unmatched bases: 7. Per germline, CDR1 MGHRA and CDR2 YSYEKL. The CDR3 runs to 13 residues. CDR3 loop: CASSQEARGGLFF. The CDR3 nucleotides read TGCGCCAGCAGCCAAGAGGCCCGGGGGGGCCTGTTCTTC.

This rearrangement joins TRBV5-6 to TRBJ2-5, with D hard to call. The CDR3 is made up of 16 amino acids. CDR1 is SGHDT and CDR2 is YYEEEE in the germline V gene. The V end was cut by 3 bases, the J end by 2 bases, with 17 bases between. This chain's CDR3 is CASSSPGSRHQETQYF. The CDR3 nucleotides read TGTGCCAGCAGCTCGCCGGGTAGTAGACATCAAGAGACCCAGTACTTC.

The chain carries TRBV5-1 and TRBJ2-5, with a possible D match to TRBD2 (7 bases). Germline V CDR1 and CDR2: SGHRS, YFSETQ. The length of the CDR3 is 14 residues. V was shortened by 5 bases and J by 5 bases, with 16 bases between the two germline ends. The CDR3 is CASSSMGGRETQYF. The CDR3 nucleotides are TGCGCCAGCAGTTCAATGGGGGGGCGGGAGACCCAGTACTTC. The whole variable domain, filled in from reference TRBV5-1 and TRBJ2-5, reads KAGVTQTPRYLIKTRGQQVTLSCSPISGHRSVSWYQQTPGQGLQFLFEYFSETQRNKGNFPGRFSGRQFSNSRSEMNVSTLELGDSALYLCASSSMGGRETQYFGPGTRLLVL.

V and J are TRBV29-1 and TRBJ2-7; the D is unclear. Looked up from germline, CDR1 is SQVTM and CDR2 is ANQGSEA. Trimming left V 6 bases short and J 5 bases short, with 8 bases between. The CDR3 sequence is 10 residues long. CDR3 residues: CSVGTDEQYF. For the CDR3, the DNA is TGCAGCGTCGGTACGGACGAGCAGTACTTC.

The CDR3: CASSYPAGGSYEQYF. CDR3 sequence (DNA): TGTGCCAGCAGTTACCCGGCGGGGGGCTCCTACGAGCAGTACTTC. This rearrangement joins TRBV6-6 to TRBJ2-7, with 8 bases lining up with TRBD2. The germline V gene has CDR1 MNHNY and CDR2 SVGAGI (reference sequence). V dropped 2 bases and J dropped 0; count of bases not matched to a gene: 3. This CDR3 is 15 amino acids long.

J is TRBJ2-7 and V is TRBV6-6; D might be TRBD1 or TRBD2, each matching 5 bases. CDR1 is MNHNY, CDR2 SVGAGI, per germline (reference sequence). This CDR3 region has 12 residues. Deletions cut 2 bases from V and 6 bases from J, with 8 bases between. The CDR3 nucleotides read TGTGCCAGCAGTTACGGTGGGACCGAGCAGTACTTC. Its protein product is CASSYGGTEQYF.

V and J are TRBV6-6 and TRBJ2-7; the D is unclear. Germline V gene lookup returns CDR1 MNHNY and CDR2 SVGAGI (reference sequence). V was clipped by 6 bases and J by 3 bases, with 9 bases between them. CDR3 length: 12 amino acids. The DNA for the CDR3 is TGTGCCAGCAGAGCACAGAACTACGAGCAGTACTTC. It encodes CASRAQNYEQYF.

The CDR3 is CASSPVGGRGYTF. DNA for the CDR3: TGTGCCAGCAGCCCCGTGGGGGGTAGGGGCTACACCTTC. This rearrangement joins TRBV5-4 to TRBJ1-2; D may be TRBD1 (5 bases). The germline CDR1 and CDR2 sequences are SGHNT and YYREEE (reference sequence). Trimming took off 4 bases at V and 8 bases at J, with 15 bases between the two ends. The CDR3 runs to 13 residues. The whole variable domain, filled in from reference TRBV5-4 and TRBJ1-2, reads ETGVTQSPTHLIKTRGQQVTLRCSSQSGHNTVSWYQQALGQGPQFIFQYYREEENGRGNFPPRFSGLQFPNYSSELNVNALELDDSALYLCASSPVGGRGYTFGSGTRLTVV.

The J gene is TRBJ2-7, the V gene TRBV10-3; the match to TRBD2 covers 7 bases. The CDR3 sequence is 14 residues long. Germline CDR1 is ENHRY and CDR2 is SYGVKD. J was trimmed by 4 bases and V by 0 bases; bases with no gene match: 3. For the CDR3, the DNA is TGTGCCATCAGTGAGTCGTCGGGGGGATACGAGCAGTACTTC. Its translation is CAISESSGGYEQYF.